The next 24 T cell receptor beta chains were all read from a single sample in a study of T cell responses to AZD1222 COVID-19 vaccine (dated by TCRdb to the early 2020s). Library creation used the immunoSEQ multiplex PCR assay. TCRdb's version of the immuneACCESS table is confined to in-frame rearrangements and falls short of the full clone set. An unresolved V gene accounts for under half of the shortfall where checked; the remainder is of unknown origin. In this sample the table shows approximately 190,000 clones, almost 95% of which occur a single time. The ten largest clones add up to approximately 9.6% of the sample. Sample time point, as interpreted from the label and publication: baseline before first vaccination. This specimen consisted of peripheral blood, obtained on day 0 of AZD1222 vaccination. These receptor sequences come from an adult in good health.

V usage is TRBV6-2 or TRBV6-3 and J usage is TRBJ2-1; tentatively, D is TRBD1 or TRBD2 (5 bases each). This CDR3 has 13 amino acids. The V and J ends lost 2 bases and 9 bases respectively, with 11 bases between them. Germline V lookup: CDR1 MNHEY, CDR2 SVGEGT. CDR3 DNA: TGTGCCAGCAGTTACGGGGGTCTGGGTGAGCAGTTCTTC. Translating it yields CASSYGGLGEQFF.

The chain recombines TRBV7-2 with TRBJ2-7; D tentatively fits TRBD1 or TRBD2 (6 bases each). Per germline, CDR1 SGHTA and CDR2 FQGNSA. The CDR3 covers 15 residues. The ends were cut back, 1 base at V and 3 bases at J, with 13 bases in the middle. CDR3 loop: CASSLEGGPFYEQYF. In DNA form, the CDR3 reads TGTGCCAGCAGCTTAGAGGGGGGACCTTTCTACGAGCAGTACTTC.

V gene TRBV5-6 combines with J gene TRBJ2-3; 13 positions agree with TRBD2. V lost 2 bases to trimming and J lost 8 bases; unmatched junction nucleotides: 5. CDR3 size: 15 residues. The germline gives CDR1 SGHDT, CDR2 YYEEEE. The CDR3 DNA is TGTGCCAGCAGCTTCCAGACTAGCGGGAGGTTTACGCAGTATTTT. Its translation is CASSFQTSGRFTQYF. The entire variable domain, with the rest obtained from reference TRBV5-6 and TRBJ2-3, is as follows: DAGVTQSPTHLIKTRGQQVTLRCSPKSGHDTVSWYQQALGQGPQFIFQYYEEEERQRGNFPDRFSGHQFPNYSSELNVNALLLGDSALYLCASSFQTSGRFTQYFGPGTRLTVL.

The sample holds a few counts of this clone. The rearrangement links TRBV6-5 to TRBJ2-2, with D hard to call. CDR1 and CDR2 from the germline V gene are MNHEY and SVGAGI. This CDR3 spans 14 amino acids. V was clipped by 5 bases and J by 4 bases, with 11 bases between them. The CDR3 loop reads CASSLLTLTGELFF. In DNA, the CDR3 is TGTGCCAGCAGTCTCCTCACGCTCACCGGGGAGCTGTTTTTT.

This clone showed up just once. This chain joins TRBV7-8 and TRBJ1-3; 9 nucleotides line up with TRBD1. V lost 1 base and J lost 0; bases outside the gene matches: 13. Per the germline V gene, CDR1 is SGHVS and CDR2 is FQNEAQ. This CDR3 comprises 20 residues. This CDR3 is CASSLGGNRDRVDSGNTIYF. The DNA for the CDR3 is TGTGCCAGCAGCTTAGGCGGGAACCGGGACAGGGTAGACTCTGGAAACACCATATATTTT.

The chain joins TRBV27 to TRBJ1-2; 9 positions agree with TRBD1. This CDR3 region has 15 residues. V shed 5 bases, J shed 5 bases, and the junction held 9 bases outside the gene matches. The germline V gene has CDR1 MNHEY and CDR2 SMNVEV (reference sequence). CDR3 loop: CASSRFPGQGYGYTF. The CDR3 DNA reads TGTGCCAGCAGTCGATTTCCGGGACAGGGATATGGCTACACCTTC.

V gene TRBV30 combines with J gene TRBJ2-7; 8 positions match TRBD1. With V trimmed by 5 bases and J by 5 bases, 2 bases remained unmatched. This CDR3 has 11 residues. Per the germline V gene, CDR1 is GTSNPN and CDR2 is SVGIG (reference sequence). For the CDR3, the DNA is TGTGCCTGGGGACAGGGTAACGAGCAGTACTTC. Amino acid sequence: CAWGQGNEQYF.

The CDR3 loop reads CASSALTVANTGELFF. CDR3 nucleotides: TGCGCCAGCAGCGCCCTCACAGTAGCGAACACCGGGGAGCTGTTTTTT. The V gene is TRBV5-1, the J gene TRBJ2-2; no firm D call. The CDR3 covers 16 residues. Germline CDR1 reads SGHRS; CDR2 reads YFSETQ. Trimming left V 4 bases short and J 0 bases short, with 13 bases between.

The CDR3 spells CSVEEGSNQPQHF. In DNA, the CDR3 is TGCAGCGTTGAGGAGGGCTCCAATCAGCCCCAGCATTTT. The chain links TRBV29-1 to TRBJ1-5; D not resolved. V lost 3 bases to trimming and J lost 3 bases, with 9 bases between them. There are 13 residues in the CDR3. The germline V gene has CDR1 SQVTM and CDR2 ANQGSEA.

The chain is built from TRBV5-4 and TRBJ1-1; 7 nucleotides align to TRBD1. From germline, CDR1 is SGHNT and CDR2 YYREEE (reference sequence). This CDR3 comprises 17 residues. Trimming took 3 bases from V and 3 from J; bases not matched to a gene: 14. In DNA form, the CDR3 reads TGTGCCAGCAGCTGGGCCACAGGGGCCTCTAGGGACACTGAAGCTTTCTTT. The encoded protein is CASSWATGASRDTEAFF.

V gene TRBV7-3 combines with J gene TRBJ2-5, with 8 bases aligning to TRBD2. This CDR3 has 16 amino acids. The germline gives CDR1 SGHTA, CDR2 FQGTGA. The V segment lost 4 bases and the J segment 3 bases; nucleotides outside the gene matches: 10. The DNA for the CDR3 is TGTGCCAGCAGCTCCCCTAGCGGGTACAGGGAAGAGACCCAGTACTTC. Protein: CASSSPSGYREETQYF. The full variable domain, with the rest looked up from reference TRBV7-3 and TRBJ2-5, is GAGVSQTPSNKVTEKGKYVELRCDPISGHTALYWYRQSLGQGPEFLIYFQGTGAADDSGLPNDRFFAVRPEGSVSTLKIQRTERGDSAVYLCASSSPSGYREETQYFGPGTRLLVL.

This sequence joins TRBV5-4 and TRBJ2-7, with a tentative D call TRBD1 (5 bases). V was trimmed by 4 bases and J by 3 bases, leaving 11 bases between them. Germline CDR1 is SGHNT and CDR2 is YYREEE (reference sequence). The CDR3 loop spans 13 amino acids. For the CDR3, the DNA is TGTGCCAGCAGCAAAGGACAAATCTACGAGCAGTACTTC. Its translation is CASSKGQIYEQYF.

CDR3 coding DNA: TGTGCCAGCAGCTCCACTAGCGGGAGAAATGAGCAGTTCTTC. It specifies CASSSTSGRNEQFF. V is TRBV9 and J is TRBJ2-1; 11 bases map to TRBD2. After removal of 4 bases from V and 7 bases from J, the junction contained 4 bases not matched to a gene. From germline, CDR1 is SGDLS and CDR2 YYNGEE. The length of the CDR3 is 14 residues.

The rearrangement joins TRBV5-1 to TRBJ2-3; tentative D call: TRBD2 (5 bases). Trimming left V 0 bases short and J 2 bases short, with 16 bases between. This CDR3 has 17 amino acids. Germline CDR1 reads SGHRS; CDR2 reads YFSETQ. The CDR3 DNA is TGCGCCAGCAGCTTGGGGTGGAGGAGCAGTCCCACAGATACGCAGTATTTT. Its translation is CASSLGWRSSPTDTQYF. The entire variable domain, with the rest obtained from reference TRBV5-1 and TRBJ2-3, is as follows: KAGVTQTPRYLIKTRGQQVTLSCSPISGHRSVSWYQQTPGQGLQFLFEYFSETQRNKGNFPGRFSGRQFSNSRSEMNVSTLELGDSALYLCASSLGWRSSPTDTQYFGPGTRLTVL.

The CDR3 bases are TGTGCCAGCAGCTTGGACAGGGTTCCGAATAACTATGGCTACACCTTC. Its translation: CASSLDRVPNNYGYTF. V and J are TRBV5-6 and TRBJ1-2; TRBD1 might be the D (6 bases). The germline CDR1 and CDR2 sequences are SGHDT and YYEEEE. The V gene lost 0 bases and the J gene lost 1 base, with 13 bases spanning the gap. The CDR3 has 16 amino acids. Full variable domain (remainder filled in from reference TRBV5-6 and TRBJ1-2): DAGVTQSPTHLIKTRGQQVTLRCSPKSGHDTVSWYQQALGQGPQFIFQYYEEEERQRGNFPDRFSGHQFPNYSSELNVNALLLGDSALYLCASSLDRVPNNYGYTFGSGTRLTVV.

The genes are TRBV4-2 and TRBJ1-5, with 7 nucleotides matching TRBD1. CDR3 length: 16 residues. After removal of 4 bases from V and 2 bases from J, the junction contained 8 bases not matched to a gene. CDR1 is LGHNA, CDR2 YNFKEQ, per germline. CDR3 bases: TGTGCCAGCAGCCCGACAGGGCTCGGGGGCAATCAGCCCCAGCATTTT. Encoded protein: CASSPTGLGGNQPQHF.

J is TRBJ2-2 and V is TRBV4-3, with unresolved D. V was clipped by 4 bases and J by 0 bases, with 12 bases between them. The CDR3 loop spans 16 amino acids. Per germline, CDR1 LGHNA and CDR2 YSLEER. The CDR3 sequence: CASSPSWASNTGELFF. In DNA, the CDR3 is TGCGCCAGCAGCCCAAGTTGGGCCTCGAACACCGGGGAGCTGTTTTTT.

The chain recombines TRBV5-6 with TRBJ1-1; a possible D gene is TRBD1 (5 bases). Germline V CDR1 and CDR2: SGHDT, YYEEEE. V lost 1 base to trimming and J lost 0 bases, with 10 bases between them. The CDR3 has 15 amino acids. Written as DNA, the CDR3 is TGTGCCAGCAGCTTGTGGGGCCGGTTGAACACTGAAGCTTTCTTT. Amino acid sequence: CASSLWGRLNTEAFF.

The chain joins TRBV28 to TRBJ1-5; TRBD1 is a possible D gene (5 bases). CDR3 length equals 12 residues. Germline CDR1 and CDR2: MDHEN and SYDVKM. The V gene lost 6 bases and the J gene lost 6 bases, with 9 bases spanning the gap. The CDR3 here is CASRVGGQPQHF. The CDR3 DNA sequence: TGTGCCAGCAGGGTGGGGGGTCAGCCCCAGCATTTT.

This clone is a singleton in its sample. The chain's CDR3 is CAIQGKTKAGEYGYTF. In DNA form, the CDR3 reads TGTGCCATCCAGGGTAAGACGAAGGCTGGCGAGTATGGCTACACCTTC. The chain has TRBV2 and TRBJ1-2; D might be TRBD1 (5 bases). CDR1 and CDR2 (germline): SNHLY, FYNNEI. V dropped 10 bases and J dropped 5 bases, with 26 bases sitting between them. This CDR3 contains 16 residues.

This sequence joins TRBV4-1 and TRBJ1-2, with 9 bases identical to TRBD1. Per germline, CDR1 MGHRA and CDR2 YSYEKL. The V and J ends lost 0 bases and 5 bases, in that order; junction bases with no gene match: 4. This CDR3 has 15 amino acids. CDR3 amino acids: CASSQETTGGYGYTF. The CDR3 DNA is TGCGCCAGCAGCCAAGAGACGACAGGGGGATATGGCTACACCTTC.

The chain employs TRBV10-3 and TRBJ1-4; a possible D gene is TRBD1 (5 bases). CDR3 size: 13 residues. Germline V CDR1 and CDR2: ENHRY, SYGVKD. V was cut by 1 base and J by 8 bases, with 8 bases left in between. The CDR3 protein is CAISELEGEKLFF. The CDR3 nucleotides read TGTGCCATCAGTGAGTTAGAGGGGGAAAAACTGTTTTTT.

This CDR3 reads CASILVASSYEQYF. Here the CDR3 DNA reads TGTGCCAGCATTCTGGTCGCGAGCTCCTACGAGCAGTACTTC. This sequence joins TRBV6-5 and TRBJ2-7; D is unclear. The CDR3 is 14 amino acids. From germline, CDR1 is MNHEY and CDR2 SVGAGI. The V end was cut by 7 bases, the J end by 0 bases, with 13 bases between.

The chain employs TRBV6-1 and TRBJ2-5; 7 bases map to TRBD2. V shed 3 bases, J shed 5 bases, and the junction held 12 bases outside the gene matches. CDR1 is MNHNS and CDR2 is SASEGT in the germline V gene. This CDR3 spans 16 amino acids. The CDR3 region is CASSDRLASGKETQYF. CDR3 nucleotides: TGTGCCAGCAGTGATCGACTAGCTTCGGGAAAGGAGACCCAGTACTTC.